These 19 T cell receptor beta chains were sequenced from one sample in a study of vaccination and CD4 T cells after COVID-19. The Oncomine TCR Beta short-read assay sequenced DNA from cultured CD4+ T cells. One entry per CDR3 protein, called by TCRdb with MiXCR from the PCR reads. The sample gives tens of thousands of distinct CDR3 sequences, under 80% of which show up once; roughly 7.8% is in the top ten. Treatment reported: roughly 10-day PBMC culture with coronavirus spike peptide pools or control peptides (ViraFEST assay). The antigens these receptors bind are not known. The source material was CD4+ T cells from blood, cultured in vitro. These receptors were obtained from a human donor who had recovered from COVID-19.

The genes are TRBV7-2 and TRBJ2-7; no definite D call. With 1 base removed from V and 7 bases from J, the gap between germline ends came to 8 bases. The CDR3 length is 12 residues. CDR1 and CDR2 (germline): SGHTA, FQGNSA. The CDR3 region is CASSLVVGEQYF. For the CDR3, the DNA is TGTGCCAGCAGCTTAGTCGTGGGGGAGCAGTACTTC.

The chain carries TRBV7-2 and TRBJ1-2; D is ambiguous. This CDR3 region has 10 residues. The V end was cut by 3 bases, the J end by 5 bases, with 1 base between. Germline lookup yields CDR1 SGHTA and CDR2 FQGNSA. The CDR3 loop is CASSLYGYTF. Here the CDR3 DNA reads TGTGCCAGCAGCTTGTATGGCTACACCTTC.

This clonotype occurred a few times. The rearrangement links TRBV7-7 to TRBJ2-3; D remains unclear. The CDR3 sequence is 13 residues long. Trimming left V 5 bases short and J 2 bases short, with 8 bases between. The germline V gene has CDR1 SSHAT and CDR2 FNYEAQ (reference sequence). The CDR3: CASSLGSTDTQYF. CDR3 coding DNA: TGTGCCAGCAGCCTGGGGTCCACAGATACGCAGTATTTT.

This clonotype has just a few counts. The rearrangement uses TRBV20-1 and TRBJ1-5; the D is unclear. Trimming pared 1 base from V and 0 bases from J, leaving 10 bases between. CDR1 DFQATT and CDR2 SNEGSKA come from the germline V gene (reference sequence). This CDR3 comprises 15 residues. The CDR3 loop reads CSARASVYSNQPQHF. CDR3 sequence (DNA): TGCAGTGCTAGAGCGTCCGTTTATAGCAATCAGCCCCAGCATTTT.

The chain carries TRBV20-1 and TRBJ2-1, with D possibly called TRBD1 or TRBD2 (5 bases each). V shed 3 bases and J shed 7 bases, with 19 bases lying between them. The CDR3 covers 15 residues. The V gene's germline CDR1 is DFQATT and CDR2 SNEGSKA (reference sequence). The CDR3, as DNA: TGCAGTGCTAGGGGCCTTAGGGGAACGGGAAATGAGCAGTTCTTC. Translating gives CSARGLRGTGNEQFF.

The V call is TRBV6-1, the J call TRBJ1-2; the D is unclear. Looked up from germline, CDR1 is MNHNS and CDR2 is SASEGT. The V and J ends lost 5 bases and 3 bases respectively, with 4 bases between them. CDR3 length equals 11 residues. The CDR3 DNA reads TGTGCCAGCAGTCCAGACTATGGCTACACCTTC. It codes for CASSPDYGYTF.

The chain links TRBV20-1 to TRBJ1-1; no clear D. V lost 6 bases, J lost 7 bases, and 12 bases lay in between. The CDR3 has 11 amino acids. Germline-derived CDR1 and CDR2 are DFQATT and SNEGSKA (reference sequence). The DNA for the CDR3 is TGCAGTGCCCCATTCACGGGTGAAGCTTTCTTT. Translating it yields CSAPFTGEAFF.

The table lists this clonotype with a count of one. V and J are TRBV24-1 and TRBJ2-1, with D possibly TRBD1 on 6 matching bases. V dropped 1 base and J dropped 13 bases, with 13 bases sitting between them. This CDR3 comprises 13 residues. The germline V gene encodes CDR1 KGHDR and CDR2 SFDVKD. The DNA for the CDR3 is TGTGCCACCAGTGATTTTCCCTCGGGACATCAGTTCTTC. Translation: CATSDFPSGHQFF.

V is TRBV6-1 and J is TRBJ2-5, with a possible D match to TRBD1 (5 bases). The germline V gene encodes CDR1 MNHNS and CDR2 SASEGT. CDR3 length: 17 amino acids. Trimming took 6 bases from V and 2 from J, leaving 22 bases between them. The CDR3 is CASSPIQAPRSQETQYF. The CDR3 coding sequence is TGTGCCAGCAGCCCCATACAGGCTCCGAGGAGTCAAGAGACCCAGTACTTC.

This clonotype occurred once. The chain employs TRBV7-2 and TRBJ2-5, with a tentative D call TRBD1 (5 bases). This CDR3 region has 14 residues. The V gene's germline CDR1 is SGHTA and CDR2 FQGNSA. Deletions cut 3 bases from V and 2 bases from J, with 10 bases between. In nucleotides, the CDR3 is TGTGCCAGCAGCTTCGGACACCTACAAGAGACCCAGTACTTC. It specifies CASSFGHLQETQYF.

The genes are TRBV7-2 and TRBJ1-1, with D uncertain. CDR3 length equals 12 residues. Trimming removed 5 bases from V and 1 base from J, with 5 bases in between. The germline gives CDR1 SGHTA, CDR2 FQGNSA. The CDR3 coding sequence is TGTGCCAGCAGCCGAGGGAACACTGAAGCTTTCTTT. It translates to CASSRGNTEAFF.

The chain joins TRBV28 to TRBJ1-1; 7 nucleotides line up with TRBD1. Germline V gene data show CDR1 as MDHEN and CDR2 as SYDVKM. Trimming took 2 bases from V and 1 from J; bases not matched to a gene: 7. The CDR3 consists of 16 residues. The CDR3 is CASSLLGQEQNTEAFF. In DNA, the CDR3 is TGTGCCAGCAGTTTACTTGGACAGGAGCAGAACACTGAAGCTTTCTTT.

V and J are TRBV6-2 or TRBV6-3 and TRBJ1-5; no firm D call. The V end was cut by 5 bases, the J end by 1 base, with 12 bases between. This CDR3 region has 15 residues. Germline-derived CDR1 and CDR2 are MNHEY and SVGEGT. Here the CDR3 reads CASSAQARSNQPQHF. As DNA, the CDR3 is TGTGCCAGCAGTGCCCAGGCTCGGAGCAATCAGCCCCAGCATTTT.

The chain links TRBV12-5 to TRBJ2-1; D unclear. The V end lost 0 bases, the J end lost 3 bases, and 6 bases lay between the germline ends. The CDR3 covers 14 residues. The germline V gene encodes CDR1 LGHNT and CDR2 FRNRAP. The CDR3 loop is CASGLVPGYNEQFF. CDR3 in DNA: TGTGCTAGTGGTTTGGTGCCTGGCTACAATGAGCAGTTCTTC.

The V and J genes are TRBV19 and TRBJ1-1, with a weak D call TRBD1 (5 bases). This CDR3 contains 15 residues. Germline values: CDR1 LNHDA, CDR2 SQIVND (reference sequence). Trimming pared 9 bases from V and 3 bases from J, leaving 20 bases between. Written as DNA, the CDR3 is TGTGCCAGATCGGAGGGACGTCCACGAGACACTGAAGCTTTCTTT. This encodes CARSEGRPRDTEAFF.

This clonotype was picked up one time. The rearrangement joins TRBV10-3 to TRBJ1-6, with D maybe TRBD1 (6 bases). CDR1 ENHRY and CDR2 SYGVKD come from the germline V gene. The CDR3 loop spans 15 amino acids. V was trimmed by 2 bases and J by 7 bases, leaving 12 bases between them. The CDR3 nucleotides read TGTGCCATCAGTGAGAGGGAAACAGGGAATTCACCCCTCCACTTT. This translates into CAISERETGNSPLHF.

Note on this clonotype: The junction differs from germline at one of its ends, possibly a read error. The V and J genes are TRBV19 and TRBJ2-6; the D gene is possibly TRBD2 (7 bases). This CDR3 comprises 18 residues. Looked up from germline, CDR1 is LNHDA and CDR2 is SQIVND (reference sequence). The CDR3 region has the DNA TGTGCCAGCAGTAGGGGGGGGCATTTCGGATCTGGGGCCAACGTCCTGACTTTC. Encoded protein: CASSRGGHFGSGANVLTF.

The chain carries TRBV10-3 and TRBJ1-5; D may be TRBD1 (6 bases). The germline CDR1 and CDR2 sequences are ENHRY and SYGVKD. There are 15 residues in the CDR3. Trimming left V 6 bases short and J 1 base short, with 13 bases between. CDR3: CAISAEGVSNQPQHF. The CDR3 coding sequence is TGTGCCATCAGCGCTGAGGGGGTAAGCAATCAGCCCCAGCATTTT.

This chain links TRBV12-3 or TRBV12-4 with TRBJ2-7, with D unresolved. Trimming shortened V by 8 bases and J by 6 bases, and 17 bases separated the two germline ends. The CDR3 covers 13 residues. The CDR3 DNA sequence: TGTGCCAGCCTGACTCATGGGTCGACCGAGCAGTACTTC. Translating gives CASLTHGSTEQYF.